The 16 T cell receptor beta chains given below trace back to one sample, sequenced in a study of T-cell reconstitution after alpha-beta-depleted transplantation in children. Molecular barcoding with unique molecular identifiers was used for the TCRbeta library. TCRdb used MiXCR to reprocess the PCR reads, holding one entry per CDR3 protein. The sample records approximately 640,000 distinct CDR3 sequences, over 15% being singletons. The sample consisted of PBMCs from the stem cell graft donor, taken from the stem cell graft. These TCRs come from a human donor who donated a stem cell graft to a child with acute myeloid leukemia.

This clonotype was observed many times. V and J are TRBV20-1 and TRBJ2-2, with D unclear. The CDR3 runs 14 residues. CDR1 DFQATT and CDR2 SNEGSKA come from the germline V gene (reference sequence). Trimming left V 1 base short and J 6 bases short, with 12 bases between. The CDR3 DNA is TGCAGTGCTAGAGCCCTTGTGGGCGCCGGGGAGCTGTTTTTT. It codes for CSARALVGAGELFF.

This clonotype was seen just once. The gene calls are TRBV7-9 and TRBJ2-3; 8 nucleotides match TRBD2. CDR1 is SEHNR, CDR2 FQNEAQ, per germline (reference sequence). The V and J ends lost 2 bases and 6 bases, in that order; junction bases with no gene match: 4. CDR3 size: 14 residues. CDR3 loop: CASSLQAGADTQYF. The CDR3 nucleotides read TGTGCCAGCAGCTTACAAGCGGGAGCGGATACGCAGTATTTT.

Ten or more counts support this clonotype. V is TRBV15 and J is TRBJ2-3; perhaps TRBD2 as D (5 bases). CDR1 and CDR2 from the germline V gene are LNHNV and YYDKDF (reference sequence). The CDR3 totals 17 residues. The V gene lost 3 bases and the J gene lost 0 bases, with 16 bases spanning the gap. The CDR3 nucleotides are TGTGCCACCAGCAGCCTCGGACTGCCTTCTAGCACAGATACGCAGTATTTT. Translating gives CATSSLGLPSSTDTQYF.

This chain joins TRBV5-1 and TRBJ2-1; D may be TRBD2 (6 bases). V was pared by 0 bases and J by 6 bases, with 16 bases between. Germline values: CDR1 SGHRS, CDR2 YFSETQ. The CDR3 sequence is 16 residues long. The CDR3 nucleotides read TGCGCCAGCAGCTTGGCTTTGGGCGACGGGAGCAATGAGCAGTTCTTC. Translation: CASSLALGDGSNEQFF. Combining the CDR3 with reference TRBV5-1 and TRBJ2-1 gives the whole variable domain KAGVTQTPRYLIKTRGQQVTLSCSPISGHRSVSWYQQTPGQGLQFLFEYFSETQRNKGNFPGRFSGRQFSNSRSEMNVSTLELGDSALYLCASSLALGDGSNEQFFGPGTRLTVL.

This clonotype has a count of ten or more. The rearrangement joins TRBV7-6 to TRBJ1-1; 8 bases map to TRBD1. The V gene end was trimmed by 5 bases and the J gene end by 1 base; junction bases not matched to a gene: 6. Germline assignment: CDR1 SGHVS and CDR2 FNYEAQ. This CDR3 comprises 15 residues. The CDR3 DNA follows: TGTGCCAGCAGCCCATCCGACAGGGGGAACACTGAAGCTTTCTTT. It codes for CASSPSDRGNTEAFF.

This clonotype was seen a handful of times. The chain carries TRBV5-1 and TRBJ1-1; no reliable D call. CDR3 length equals 15 residues. Germline CDR1 reads SGHRS; CDR2 reads YFSETQ. V was trimmed by 4 bases and J by 2 bases, leaving 15 bases between them. CDR3 nucleotides: TGCGCCAGCAGCGGATGGCCAGGTGCCAACACTGAAGCTTTCTTT. It encodes CASSGWPGANTEAFF.

The rearrangement uses TRBV21-1 and TRBJ1-5. TRBV21-1 represents a pseudogene. The CDR3 has 15 residues. This chain's CDR3 is CASSKRQARPQPQHF. As DNA, the CDR3 is TGTGCCAGCAGCAAGCGACAAGCAAGACCACAGCCCCAGCATTTT.

This clonotype has just a few counts. The V call is TRBV20-1, the J call TRBJ2-1; unclear D gene. Germline V gene lookup returns CDR1 DFQATT and CDR2 SNEGSKA (reference sequence). V shed 1 base and J shed 9 bases, with 19 bases lying between them. The CDR3 is made up of 15 amino acids. The CDR3 spells CSARGDTDDGVEQFF. The CDR3, as DNA: TGCAGTGCTAGAGGTGACACCGACGATGGGGTTGAGCAGTTCTTC.

The chain combines TRBV5-5 with TRBJ1-1; 9 nucleotides align to TRBD1. Germline V gene lookup returns CDR1 SGHKS and CDR2 YYEKEE (reference sequence). The CDR3 covers 16 residues. The V segment lost 4 bases and the J segment 0 bases; nucleotides outside the gene matches: 7. The CDR3 nucleotides are TGTGCCAGCAGCCCAAGGACAGGGGTGATGAACACTGAAGCTTTCTTT. Translated: CASSPRTGVMNTEAFF.

The rearrangement uses TRBV24-1 and TRBJ2-5, with D perhaps matching TRBD1 or TRBD2 (5 bases each). This CDR3 contains 15 residues. Germline CDR1 reads KGHDR; CDR2 reads SFDVKD. With 3 bases removed from V and 5 bases from J, the gap between germline ends came to 15 bases. The CDR3 DNA reads TGTGCCACCAGTGATGGGACGGTTATTGCTGAGACCCAGTACTTC. It codes for CATSDGTVIAETQYF.

The sample holds many counts of this clonotype. V is TRBV10-3 and J is TRBJ2-5; D possibly corresponds to TRBD2 (5 bases). Germline CDR1 and CDR2: ENHRY and SYGVKD. V was trimmed by 0 bases and J by 7 bases, leaving 12 bases between them. This CDR3 has 14 amino acids. This CDR3 is CAISESETAGTQYF. The CDR3, as DNA: TGTGCCATCAGTGAGTCTGAGACGGCGGGGACCCAGTACTTC.

In its sample, this clonotype was seen many times. The chain recombines TRBV6-5 with TRBJ2-3; no firm D call. This CDR3 contains 12 residues. The V end was cut by 6 bases, the J end by 2 bases, with 6 bases between. Germline lookup yields CDR1 MNHEY and CDR2 SVGAGI. The CDR3 reads CASRSTTDTQYF. CDR3 nucleotides: TGTGCCAGCAGAAGCACCACAGATACGCAGTATTTT.

This clonotype was seen a handful of times. The rearrangement uses TRBV27 and TRBJ1-2; 9 bases are a match to TRBD1. V shed 10 bases, J shed 7 bases, and the junction held 7 bases outside the gene matches. Germline V gene sequence: CDR1 MNHEY, CDR2 SMNVEV (reference sequence). The CDR3 is 12 amino acids. This CDR3 is CATKTGGVGYTF. The DNA for the CDR3 is TGTGCCACCAAGACAGGGGGAGTTGGCTACACCTTC.

This clonotype was recorded many times. The J gene is TRBJ2-7, the V gene TRBV7-2; D is ambiguous. The CDR3 extends over 17 amino acids. The germline V and J ends were trimmed by 5 bases and 2 bases, with 22 bases remaining between them. Per germline, CDR1 SGHTA and CDR2 FQGNSA. CDR3 bases: TGTGCCAGCAGCCCCCTACCTCAGTCCAAAGGCGCCTACGAGCAGTACTTC. Protein sequence: CASSPLPQSKGAYEQYF.

This clonotype appeared a few times. The chain recombines TRBV20-1 with TRBJ2-5; unclear D gene. The CDR3 sequence is 15 residues long. Per the germline V gene, CDR1 is DFQATT and CDR2 is SNEGSKA (reference sequence). V was pared by 0 bases and J by 1 base, with 12 bases between. The CDR3 DNA follows: TGCAGTGCTAGAGATAGCTGGGCAGGCCAAGAGACCCAGTACTTC. This encodes CSARDSWAGQETQYF.

This clonotype showed up many times. This chain links TRBV29-1 with TRBJ2-5; D not resolved. From germline, CDR1 is SQVTM and CDR2 ANQGSEA. This CDR3 has 10 residues. V lost 4 bases to trimming and J lost 3 bases, with 3 bases between them. The CDR3 nucleotides are TGCAGCGTTGGCGAAGAGACCCAGTACTTC. Translation: CSVGEETQYF.